A single sample is the source of the 30 T cell receptor beta chains below, sequenced in a study of graft-versus-host responses after intestinal transplantation (dated by TCRdb to about 2021). This specimen's time point label, interpreted: cells obtained before transplantation from donor or recipient. For these TCRs, the target antigens are not known. Libraries were constructed by the immunoSEQ multiplex PCR assay. Imported from immuneACCESS, the table was reduced by TCRdb to in-frame sequences with V and J called. These copies leave out some clones; in studies compared against another copy, an unresolved V gene accounts for under half, and the cause of the remainder is not known. The sample table holds approximately 78,000 clones, of which around 86% were seen once. Jointly, the top ten make up around 8% of the sample. Sample: unstimulated CD8+ T cells sorted from spleen or lymph node cells, taken before transplant. These receptors were obtained from a human donor who was the organ donor for an intestinal transplant.

The V call is TRBV4-2, the J call TRBJ2-5, with TRBD1 identical over 7 bases. The CDR3 totals 15 residues. J was trimmed by 1 base and V by 3 bases; bases with no gene match: 5. Germline CDR1 and CDR2: LGHNA and YNFKEQ. CDR3 protein: CASSHRGQSQETQYF. The DNA of the CDR3 is TGTGCCAGCAGCCACCGGGGACAGAGCCAAGAGACCCAGTACTTC.

CDR3 coding DNA: TGTGCCAGCAGCAGAGTCAATCAGCCCCAGCATTTT. As protein: CASSRVNQPQHF. The chain recombines TRBV2 with TRBJ1-5; D remains ambiguous. CDR1 is SNHLY and CDR2 is FYNNEI in the germline V gene. The length of the CDR3 is 12 residues. V gave up 6 bases and J gave up 3 bases, with 6 bases separating them.

As DNA, the CDR3 is TGTGCCGGGGGAACGGGACAGGGATCGCCCTATGGCTACACCTTC. Translation: CAGGTGQGSPYGYTF. The V call is TRBV13, the J call TRBJ1-2; TRBD1 matches at 9 bases. Per germline, CDR1 PRHDT and CDR2 FYEKMQ (reference sequence). The CDR3 sequence is 15 residues long. V was clipped by 11 bases and J by 4 bases; unmatched bases: 14. The variable domain in full, with the rest retrieved from reference TRBV13 and TRBJ1-2, is AAGVIQSPRHLIKEKRETATLKCYPIPRHDTVYWYQQGPGQDPQFLISFYEKMQSDKGSIPDRFSAQQFSDYHSELNMSSLELGDSALYFCAGGTGQGSPYGYTFGSGTRLTVV.

The chain employs TRBV9 and TRBJ2-1; the D is unclear. Germline-derived CDR1 and CDR2 are SGDLS and YYNGEE. The CDR3 extends over 16 amino acids. V was trimmed by 0 bases and J by 0 bases, leaving 10 bases between them. The CDR3 DNA is TGTGCCAGCAGCGTAGGACTCACGAGCTCCTACAATGAGCAGTTCTTC. Translated: CASSVGLTSSYNEQFF.

This clone came up once. The chain is built from TRBV4-1 and TRBJ1-1; no firm D call. V was trimmed by 3 bases and J by 6 bases, leaving 11 bases between them. CDR1 and CDR2 from the germline V gene are MGHRA and YSYEKL. The CDR3 runs 13 residues. The CDR3 region has the DNA TGCGCCAGCAGCCACGCGGGCGGGCCTGAAGCTTTCTTT. Translated, it gives CASSHAGGPEAFF.

V is TRBV4-1 and J is TRBJ1-3, with D possibly being TRBD1 (6 bases). V dropped 0 bases and J dropped 2 bases, with 14 bases sitting between them. The CDR3 is made up of 17 amino acids. CDR1 is MGHRA and CDR2 is YSYEKL in the germline V gene. As DNA, the CDR3 is TGCGCCAGCAGCCAAGAGCCCGAGGGGGTTGCTGGAAACACCATATATTTT. Protein product: CASSQEPEGVAGNTIYF.

The rearrangement uses TRBV29-1 and TRBJ2-3; perhaps TRBD2 as D (6 bases). Germline V lookup: CDR1 SQVTM, CDR2 ANQGSEA. V lost 6 bases and J lost 2, with 18 bases in between. The CDR3 sequence is 15 residues long. The CDR3: CSVDDDSGLTDTQYF. Here the CDR3 DNA reads TGCAGCGTCGACGACGATAGCGGCCTCACAGATACGCAGTATTTT.

The chain combines TRBV5-3 with TRBJ2-7; a possible D gene is TRBD2 (5 bases). TRBV5-3 is annotated as an ORF whose role is uncertain. The CDR3 totals 14 residues. V lost 4 bases, J lost 3 bases, and 14 bases lay in between. DNA for the CDR3: TGTGCCAGAAGCCGGAACCGCGGGCGCTACGAGCAGTACTTC. Translating it yields CARSRNRGRYEQYF.

Concerning this clone: Other DNA sequences of this sample code for an identical CDR3. The chain combines TRBV6-1 with TRBJ2-5; weak D call: TRBD1 (6 bases). The CDR3 is made up of 14 amino acids. Germline CDR1 and CDR2: MNHNS and SASEGT. Trimming shortened V by 4 bases and J by 4 bases, and 13 bases separated the two germline ends. CDR3 region: CASSVPGHGETQYF. CDR3 sequence (DNA): TGTGCCAGCAGTGTGCCGGGACACGGAGAGACCCAGTACTTC.

The chain has TRBV7-2 and TRBJ2-3; no definite D call. Trimming pared 8 bases from V and 0 bases from J, leaving 15 bases between. The germline V gene encodes CDR1 SGHTA and CDR2 FQGNSA. This CDR3 has 15 amino acids. The CDR3, as DNA: TGTGCCAGCTGGCCTTTACCCCCTAGCACAGATACGCAGTATTTT. This translates into CASWPLPPSTDTQYF.

V gene TRBV30 combines with J gene TRBJ2-3, with 11 positions matching TRBD2. The CDR3 loop spans 17 amino acids. V gave up 0 bases and J gave up 2 bases; unmatched junction bases: 7. CDR1 is GTSNPN, CDR2 SVGIG, per germline (reference sequence). The CDR3 loop reads CAWSVPGLADFTDTQYF. As DNA, the CDR3 is TGTGCCTGGAGTGTACCGGGACTAGCGGATTTCACAGATACGCAGTATTTT. Filled out from reference TRBV30 and TRBJ2-3, the complete variable domain reads SQTIHQWPATLVQPVGSPLSLECTVEGTSNPNLYWYRQAAGRGLQLLFYSVGIGQISSEVPQNLSASRPQDRQFILSSKKLLLSDSGFYLCAWSVPGLADFTDTQYFGPGTRLTVL.

This chain joins TRBV9 and TRBJ2-5, with D unresolved. The V and J ends lost 4 bases and 2 bases respectively, with 6 bases between them. Germline V gene lookup returns CDR1 SGDLS and CDR2 YYNGEE. This CDR3 contains 12 residues. The CDR3 DNA reads as TGTGCCAGCAGCCCAAATCAAGAGACCCAGTACTTC. Protein sequence: CASSPNQETQYF.

This chain links TRBV28 with TRBJ2-1; D may be TRBD1 or TRBD2 (5 bases each). Germline V gene data show CDR1 as MDHEN and CDR2 as SYDVKM. Trimming removed 4 bases from V and 6 bases from J, with 19 bases in between. This CDR3 has 16 residues. CDR3 sequence (DNA): TGTGCCAGCAGTTCCCCCGGGACCAACACGGGCAATGAGCAGTTCTTC. Its translation is CASSSPGTNTGNEQFF.

This sequence joins TRBV4-1 and TRBJ2-4; TRBD1 aligns across 8 bases. Germline V CDR1 and CDR2: MGHRA, YSYEKL. The CDR3 is made up of 17 amino acids. Germline trimming cut 5 bases from V and 8 bases from J; bases unmatched to any gene: 17. CDR3 sequence (DNA): TGCGCCAGCAGCGATACAGGGACAGGAGTAGTAGTGGACATTCAGTACTTC. As protein: CASSDTGTGVVVDIQYF.

This chain connects TRBV6-1 to TRBJ1-2, with D unclear. The V gene's germline CDR1 is MNHNS and CDR2 SASEGT. V gave up 10 bases and J gave up 4 bases, with 10 bases separating them. There are 11 residues in the CDR3. CDR3: CATLGLYGYTF. The CDR3 DNA sequence: TGTGCCACCTTAGGGCTCTATGGCTACACCTTC.

The chain combines TRBV7-9 with TRBJ2-7; tentative D call: TRBD1 (6 bases). V lost 3 bases to trimming and J lost 3 bases, with 6 bases between them. Germline V gives CDR1 SEHNR, CDR2 FQNEAQ (reference sequence). The CDR3 covers 12 residues. The CDR3 DNA reads TGTGCCAGCAGCTTCAGGGGCTACGAGCAGTACTTC. This codes for CASSFRGYEQYF.

This chain uses TRBV28 with TRBJ2-2; 7 nucleotides agree with TRBD2. Per germline, CDR1 MDHEN and CDR2 SYDVKM. Trimming at V came to 6 bases and at J to 6 bases, leaving 19 bases not matched to a gene. CDR3 length equals 18 residues. The CDR3: CASSYPAGVGLSAGELFF. The CDR3 DNA is TGTGCCAGCAGCTATCCCGCGGGGGTGGGTCTGTCAGCCGGGGAGCTGTTTTTT.

This clone was picked up a small number of times. The chain has TRBV28 and TRBJ1-1; no clear D gene. Germline V gene data show CDR1 as MDHEN and CDR2 as SYDVKM. The germline V and J ends were trimmed by 3 bases and 0 bases, with 8 bases remaining between them. The CDR3 length is 14 residues. DNA of the CDR3: TGTGCCAGCAGTTTCGTAAGGATGAACACTGAAGCTTTCTTT. Its translation is CASSFVRMNTEAFF.

The chain combines TRBV5-4 with TRBJ2-3; D remains ambiguous. V dropped 4 bases and J dropped 2 bases, with 11 bases sitting between them. This CDR3 is 14 amino acids long. Germline assignment: CDR1 SGHNT and CDR2 YYREEE (reference sequence). This CDR3 reads CASSTRIATDTQYF. Written as DNA, the CDR3 is TGTGCCAGCAGCACCCGGATCGCCACAGATACGCAGTATTTT.

This chain joins TRBV9 and TRBJ2-7; 11 positions agree with TRBD2. Germline loops: CDR1 SGDLS, CDR2 YYNGEE. The CDR3 totals 17 residues. The V segment lost 3 bases and the J segment 3 bases; nucleotides outside the gene matches: 11. CDR3 region: CASSAGRGTSGYYEQYF. Written as DNA, the CDR3 is TGTGCCAGCAGCGCAGGACGTGGGACTAGCGGCTACTACGAGCAGTACTTC.

The chain couples TRBV29-1 to TRBJ1-2, with unresolved D. Germline V gene lookup returns CDR1 SQVTM and CDR2 ANQGSEA. The CDR3 length is 13 residues. V lost 2 bases and J 3 bases, leaving 10 bases between the germline ends. In DNA, the CDR3 is TGCAGCGTTGAAAGTCCTGCGGACTATGGCTACACCTTC. This gives the protein CSVESPADYGYTF. The full variable domain, in which reference TRBV29-1 and TRBJ1-2 provide the parts outside the CDR3, is SAVISQKPSRDICQRGTSLTIQCQVDSQVTMMFWYRQQPGQSLTLIATANQGSEATYESGFVIDKFPISRPNLTFSTLTVSNMSPEDSSIYLCSVESPADYGYTFGSGTRLTVV.

The chain carries TRBV5-6 and TRBJ2-7; tentative D call: TRBD2 (7 bases). Trimming left V 3 bases short and J 2 bases short, with 21 bases between. CDR3 length: 17 residues. Germline loops: CDR1 SGHDT, CDR2 YYEEEE. The CDR3 DNA reads TGTGCCAGCAGCTGGACCCTCGGGGGGCCACGCGCCTACGAGCAGTACTTC. Its protein is CASSWTLGGPRAYEQYF.

The chain links TRBV25-1 to TRBJ1-1; no clear D gene. The germline gives CDR1 MGHDK, CDR2 SYGVNS. The germline V and J ends were trimmed by 5 bases and 0 bases, with 7 bases remaining between them. This CDR3 is 13 amino acids long. The CDR3 sequence is CASSLGMNTEAFF. CDR3 nucleotides: TGTGCCAGCAGTTTAGGAATGAACACTGAAGCTTTCTTT.

This clone was observed a single time. This chain connects TRBV2 to TRBJ2-5, with 10 bases fitting TRBD2. V lost 4 bases to trimming and J lost 3 bases; unmatched junction nucleotides: 2. CDR1 is SNHLY and CDR2 is FYNNEI in the germline V gene. The CDR3 has 14 residues. CDR3 DNA: TGTGCCAGCAGTGCGCTAGCGGGGGAAGAGACCCAGTACTTC. It encodes CASSALAGEETQYF.

The rearrangement uses TRBV14 and TRBJ1-5; possibly TRBD1 for D (6 bases). The CDR3 consists of 17 residues. CDR1 SGHDN and CDR2 FVKESK come from the germline V gene. Between the trimmed V and J ends, which lost 6 bases and 6 bases, there was a span of 24 bases. In DNA form, the CDR3 reads TGTGCCAGCAGAGCGGGTCAAAGGGGACACTGGTTTCAGCCCCAGCATTTT. This gives the protein CASRAGQRGHWFQPQHF.

As for this clone: This specimen includes other DNA sequences encoding the same CDR3. This chain links TRBV6-6 with TRBJ2-1, with D unresolved. Germline V gene lookup returns CDR1 MNHNY and CDR2 SVGAGI (reference sequence). Between the trimmed V and J ends, which lost 0 bases and 8 bases, there was a span of 2 bases. This CDR3 contains 11 residues. This CDR3 reads CASSYSDEQFF. As DNA, the CDR3 is TGTGCCAGCAGTTACTCGGATGAGCAGTTCTTC.

This clone has only one observation. V and J are TRBV10-2 and TRBJ1-1, with D uncertain. Trimming took off 3 bases at V and 5 bases at J, with 10 bases between the two ends. Germline-derived CDR1 and CDR2 are WSHSY and SAAADI. This CDR3 is built from 13 residues. CDR3 nucleotide sequence: TGCGCCAGCAGTGAATTAGGGATGACTGAAGCTTTCTTT. Translated: CASSELGMTEAFF.

V usage is TRBV6-5 and J usage is TRBJ2-1; possible D gene TRBD2, 5 bases. In germline, CDR1 is MNHEY, CDR2 SVGAGI. There are 16 residues in the CDR3. The V and J ends lost 0 bases and 8 bases respectively, with 17 bases between them. Here the CDR3 DNA reads TGTGCCAGCAGTTACTCACCCTTGACTATTCTCGATGAGCAGTTCTTC. It encodes CASSYSPLTILDEQFF.

This chain connects TRBV29-1 to TRBJ2-7; weak D call: TRBD1 (8 bases). Germline CDR1 reads SQVTM; CDR2 reads ANQGSEA. The CDR3 extends over 12 amino acids. V was trimmed by 7 bases and J by 5 bases, leaving 15 bases between them. The CDR3 DNA reads as TGCAGCGCATGGACAGGGAGGGACGAGCAGTACTTC. It translates to CSAWTGRDEQYF.

This clone appeared once. The gene calls are TRBV2 and TRBJ1-2, with D unresolved. The CDR3 extends over 14 amino acids. Germline V lookup: CDR1 SNHLY, CDR2 FYNNEI. V was clipped by 4 bases and J by 0 bases, with 9 bases between them. The CDR3 loop is CASSVFRANYGYTF. The CDR3 DNA is TGTGCCAGCAGTGTCTTCCGGGCTAACTATGGCTACACCTTC.